These 9 T cell receptor beta chains came from one sample sequenced in a study of cytomegalovirus exposure and HLA in healthy donors. Amplification used 60 Vbeta primers and 13 Jbeta primers. TCRdb keeps only in-frame clones here, not all; method: immunoSEQ multiplex PCR. The sample has approximately 120,000 clones; roughly four fifths are singletons. Sequencing used PBMCs. These receptors originate from a woman in her 50s in good health and CMV-seropositive.

A few counts support this clone. CDR3 DNA: TGTGCCATCAGTGATACAGCAAACGGAAACACCATATATTTT. It encodes CAISDTANGNTIYF. The genes are TRBV10-3 and TRBJ1-3; no clear D gene. CDR1 is ENHRY, CDR2 SYGVKD, per germline. V lost 3 bases and J 4 bases, leaving 10 bases between the germline ends. This CDR3 is built from 14 residues.

This chain connects TRBV9 to TRBJ2-5; a weak D match, TRBD2 (6 bases). Trimming left V 0 bases short and J 5 bases short, with 14 bases between. Per the germline V gene, CDR1 is SGDLS and CDR2 is YYNGEE. This CDR3 region has 15 residues. The CDR3 DNA reads TGTGCCAGCAGCGTAGGGCCAAGGGAGGTGGAGACCCAGTACTTC. As protein: CASSVGPREVETQYF.

The J gene is TRBJ2-3, the V gene TRBV4-1, with D possibly TRBD2 on 6 matching bases. CDR1 is MGHRA, CDR2 YSYEKL, per germline. Trimming removed 1 base from V and 0 bases from J, with 14 bases in between. CDR3 length: 17 residues. CDR3 sequence reads: CASSQADGLISTDTQYF. CDR3 coding DNA: TGCGCCAGCAGCCAAGCTGACGGACTAATAAGCACAGATACGCAGTATTTT.

V and J are TRBV19 and TRBJ2-7, with TRBD1 matching 7 bases. Germline assignment: CDR1 LNHDA and CDR2 SQIVND (reference sequence). The CDR3 is 15 amino acids. Losses at the gene ends were 5 bases for V and 2 bases for J; bases not matched to a gene: 9. CDR3 bases: TGTGCCAGTAGTTCCGGACAGGCGCCCACCTACGAGCAGTACTTC. Residues: CASSSGQAPTYEQYF.

This chain uses TRBV4-1 with TRBJ1-1, with D unresolved. Between the trimmed V and J ends, which lost 1 base and 0 bases, there was a span of 9 bases. The CDR3 has 15 amino acids. Germline V lookup: CDR1 MGHRA, CDR2 YSYEKL. CDR3 sequence reads: CASSQVISLNTEAFF. CDR3 DNA: TGCGCCAGCAGCCAAGTAATCAGTTTGAACACTGAAGCTTTCTTT.

V usage is TRBV7-9 and J usage is TRBJ2-6, with D possibly being TRBD1 (5 bases). The length of the CDR3 is 15 residues. The ends were cut back, 4 bases at V and 0 bases at J, with 7 bases in the middle. Germline values: CDR1 SEHNR, CDR2 FQNEAQ (reference sequence). DNA for the CDR3: TGTGCCAGCAGCTCCGACAGCTCTGGGGCCAACGTCCTGACTTTC. Translation gives CASSSDSSGANVLTF.

This clone occurred a few times. V gene TRBV28 combines with J gene TRBJ1-4, with 7 bases that match TRBD1. The V and J ends lost 5 bases and 10 bases, in that order; junction bases with no gene match: 7. The CDR3 contains 13 residues. Germline loops: CDR1 MDHEN, CDR2 SYDVKM. Written as DNA, the CDR3 is TGTGCCAGCAGTGTCAGGGGGTACGGAAAACTGTTTTTT. It is translated as CASSVRGYGKLFF.

The rearrangement joins TRBV5-1 to TRBJ2-2; TRBD2 matches 11 bases. Losses at the gene ends were 1 base for V and 0 bases for J; bases not matched to a gene: 5. Germline V CDR1 and CDR2: SGHRS, YFSETQ. This CDR3 is 18 amino acids long. CDR3 bases: TGCGCCAGCAGCTTGTGGCTAGCGGGGGGCCCGAACACCGGGGAGCTGTTTTTT. Translation: CASSLWLAGGPNTGELFF.

A single count supports this clone. The chain uses TRBV2 and TRBJ2-1; 9 positions match TRBD1. Germline V gene lookup returns CDR1 SNHLY and CDR2 FYNNEI. CDR3 length: 17 amino acids. Losses at the gene ends were 6 bases for V and 8 bases for J; bases not matched to a gene: 17. The CDR3 DNA is TGTGCCAGCAGCTACACCCGGAGGGGACAGGGAGTCGATGAGCAGTTCTTC. Its protein is CASSYTRRGQGVDEQFF.